The TCR beta chain described here comes from a study of cytotoxic CD8 clonotypes in ibrutinib-treated CLL (dated by TCRdb to the early 2020s). Regarding the research as a whole: The cohort had about a dozen relapsed/refractory and 15 treatment-naive patients; 17 were IGHV unmutated. Partial responses were observed in roughly 24 patients and complete responses in 2; after a median follow-up of roughly 72 months, remission was maintained in roughly 15 patients and progression was observed in around twelve. Response samples were taken after a median of 12 months on treatment, ranging from about 6 to 36 months. On average, each sample had about 250,000 productive templates and more than 75,000 productive rearrangements. Longitudinal samples were obtainable from about 30% of the 86 participants in the trial. Cryopreserved peripheral blood mononuclear cells were collected at three points: before therapy, at response, and at either sustained remission or disease progression. Patients were still on ibrutinib when every remission and progressive disease sample was collected.

The sample's time point label, decoded: progressive disease on ibrutinib. For TCR beta library preparation, about 2.2 micrograms of genomic DNA were extracted from the cryopreserved PBMCs. Longitudinal blood samples from CLL patients on ibrutinib monotherapy were analyzed using high-throughput TCR beta sequencing. The patients took part in an open-label, single-center phase 2 trial of ibrutinib monotherapy. Worth noting for this clone: Its antigen has not been determined. Within one base of it there is no much larger clone, and no base qualities were kept.

Via the germline V gene (reference sequence), CDR1 is LNHDA and CDR2 SQIVND. The junction shows trimming of 6 bases on V and 1 base on J, and the gene matches do not reach 10 bases of it. The CDR3 has 16 amino acids, counting the end cysteine and phenylalanine. The kept DNA is CDR3 alone, 48 bases in frame from the first base. A MiSeq instrument was used for deep resolution sequencing, which targeted depths ranging from 1 in 1 million up to 1 in 200,000 T cells, with coverage averaging 10x for each clonotype. The immunoSEQ hsTCRB Kit was used to generate the TCR beta libraries. The authors' analysis ran thus. ImmunoSEQ Data Assistant and ImmunoSEQ Analyzer were used for data analysis, and V, D and J genes were assigned according to IMGT definitions. Clonality, which ranges from 0 to 1, was calculated as one minus the normalized Shannon entropy of productive rearrangement frequencies. Only overrepresented clonotypes making up at least 0.05% of the repertoire of each patient were included in the public clonotype analysis. Thirteen age-matched healthy donor repertoires from immuneACCESS were used as controls for clonality. Drawn from immuneACCESS, this table holds only the in-frame rearrangements with V and J called that TCRdb kept. Clones are partly lost; checked studies trace under half to an unresolved V gene and leave the rest unexplained. The DNA was the basis for D and trimming; V, J and clone size are from that table. A total of about 300,000 clones appear in this sample, less than 85% of them only once. Of the sample, about 5.7% is held by the ten largest clones.

Study-wide conclusions, independent of this receptor: An increase in clonality was observed at ibrutinib response, with clonality remaining stable during sustained remission and falling back toward baseline at progression. Public clonotypes were rare and either shrank or stayed stable during treatment, and the rise in clonality at ibrutinib response reflected expansion of private clonotypes. At baseline, clonality was higher than in age-matched healthy donors and showed a strong correlation with circulating CD8+ T-cell counts. Lymph node repertoires were not examined, and the timing of sampling was not matched between patients in sustained remission and those whose disease progressed.

The TCR comes from a human donor with chronic lymphocytic leukemia. The sequence is built from TRBV19 and TRBJ2-3; the central 7 bases match TRBD1. The sample here was PBMCs, taken at disease progression, from a patient treated with ibrutinib. For the CDR3, the sequence is CASSPGPQGGTDTQYF. The sequence in DNA is TGTGCCAGTAGCCCAGGTCCCCAGGGGGGCACAGATACGCAGTATTTT. Joined to the reference TRBV19 and TRBJ2-3 proteins, this CDR3 gives the full variable domain: DGGITQSPKYLFRKEGQNVTLSCEQNLNHDAMYWYRQDPGQGLRLIYYSQIVNDFQKGDIAEGYSVSREKKESFPLTVTSAQKNPTAFYLCASSPGPQGGTDTQYFGPGTRLTVL.